Included here is one T cell receptor (beta chain) sequence, with context. CDR3 length: 14 amino acids. V lost 6 bases, J lost 5 bases, and 6 bases stayed unmatched. Germline V gene sequence: CDR1 MNHEY, CDR2 SVGAGI. This sample stems from a study of blood T cell repertoires in COVID-19. Sequenced by immunoSEQ multiplex PCR; TCRdb stores in-frame clones only, minus some. This sample yields about 210,000 clones, of which approximately 84% are seen a single time; roughly 7.8% belongs to the top ten. This chain links TRBV6-5 with TRBJ2-5, with 10 bases matching TRBD1. The sequence came from a woman of 80 years or more with COVID-19, enrolled during active disease. The sample consisted of peripheral blood. CDR3 in amino acids: CASRSGQGGETQYF. The CDR3 nucleotides read TGTGCCAGCAGAAGCGGACAGGGGGGTGAGACCCAGTACTTC.